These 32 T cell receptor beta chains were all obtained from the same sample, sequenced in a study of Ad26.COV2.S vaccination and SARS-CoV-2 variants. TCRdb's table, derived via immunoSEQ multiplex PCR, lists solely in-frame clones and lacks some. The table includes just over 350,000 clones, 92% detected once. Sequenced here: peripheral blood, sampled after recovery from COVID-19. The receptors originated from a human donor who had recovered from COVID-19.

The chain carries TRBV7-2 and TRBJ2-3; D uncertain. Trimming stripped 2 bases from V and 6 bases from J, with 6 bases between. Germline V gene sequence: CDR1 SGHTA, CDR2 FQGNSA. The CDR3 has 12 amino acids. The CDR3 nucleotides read TGTGCCAGCAGCTTAAATGGGGATACGCAGTATTTT. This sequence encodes CASSLNGDTQYF.

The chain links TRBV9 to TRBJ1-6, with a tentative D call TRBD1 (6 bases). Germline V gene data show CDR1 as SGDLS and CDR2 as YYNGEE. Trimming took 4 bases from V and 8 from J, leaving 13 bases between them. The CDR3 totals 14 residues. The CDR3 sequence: CASSRGLRDSPLHF. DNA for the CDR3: TGTGCCAGCAGCCGGGGGCTAAGGGATTCACCCCTCCACTTT.

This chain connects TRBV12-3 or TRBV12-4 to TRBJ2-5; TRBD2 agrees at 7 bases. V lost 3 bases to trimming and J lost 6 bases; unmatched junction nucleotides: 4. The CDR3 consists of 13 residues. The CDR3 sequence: CASSFGLVQTQYF. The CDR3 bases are TGTGCCAGCAGTTTCGGACTAGTGCAGACCCAGTACTTC.

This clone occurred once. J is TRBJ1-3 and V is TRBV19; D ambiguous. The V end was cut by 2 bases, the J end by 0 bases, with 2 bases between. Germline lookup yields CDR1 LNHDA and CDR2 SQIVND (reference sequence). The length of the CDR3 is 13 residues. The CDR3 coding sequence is TGTGCCAGTAGTATAATCTCTGGAAACACCATATATTTT. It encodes CASSIISGNTIYF.

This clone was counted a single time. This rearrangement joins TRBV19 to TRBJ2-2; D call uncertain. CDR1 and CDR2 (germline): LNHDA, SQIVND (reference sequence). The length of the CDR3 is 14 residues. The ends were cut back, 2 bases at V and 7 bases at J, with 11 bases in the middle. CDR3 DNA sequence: TGTGCCAGTAGTATATCGGCTAGAGGCGGGGAGCTGTTTTTT. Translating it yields CASSISARGGELFF.

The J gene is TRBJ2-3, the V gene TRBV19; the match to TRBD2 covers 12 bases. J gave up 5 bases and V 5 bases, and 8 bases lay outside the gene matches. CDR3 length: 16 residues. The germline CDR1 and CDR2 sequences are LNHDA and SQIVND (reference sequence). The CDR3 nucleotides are TGTGCCAGTAGTTCACCTAGCGGGGGGGCCGAAGATACGCAGTATTTT. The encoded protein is CASSSPSGGAEDTQYF.

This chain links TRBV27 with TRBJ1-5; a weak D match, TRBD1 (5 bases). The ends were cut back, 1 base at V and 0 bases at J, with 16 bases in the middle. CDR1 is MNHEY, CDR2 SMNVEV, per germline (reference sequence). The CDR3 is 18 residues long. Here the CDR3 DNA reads TGTGCCAGCAGTTTATTTGGTGGGGCAGGGTATAGCAATCAGCCCCAGCATTTT. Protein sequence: CASSLFGGAGYSNQPQHF.

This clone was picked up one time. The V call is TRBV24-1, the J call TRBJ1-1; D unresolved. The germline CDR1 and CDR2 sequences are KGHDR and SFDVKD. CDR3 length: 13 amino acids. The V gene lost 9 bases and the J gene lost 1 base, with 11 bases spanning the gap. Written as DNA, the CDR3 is TGTGCCACCCCGGCACCTTGGAACACTGAAGCTTTCTTT. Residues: CATPAPWNTEAFF.

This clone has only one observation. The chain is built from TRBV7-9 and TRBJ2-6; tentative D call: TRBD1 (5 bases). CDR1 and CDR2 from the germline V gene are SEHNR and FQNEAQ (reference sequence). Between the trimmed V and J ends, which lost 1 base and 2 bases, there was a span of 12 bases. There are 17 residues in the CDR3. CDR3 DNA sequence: TGTGCCAGCAGCTTAGGGTGGCAGGGAACTGGGGCCAACGTCCTGACTTTC. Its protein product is CASSLGWQGTGANVLTF.

The CDR3 loop is CASSQIEANTEAFF. The CDR3 DNA is TGTGCCAGCAGCCAAATAGAGGCGAACACTGAAGCTTTCTTT. The chain joins TRBV3-1 (or the pseudogene TRBV3-2) to TRBJ1-1; D is unclear. This CDR3 is 14 amino acids long. Trimming took off 2 bases at V and 1 base at J, with 8 bases between the two ends. Germline V gene lookup returns CDR1 LGHDT and CDR2 YNNKEL (reference sequence).

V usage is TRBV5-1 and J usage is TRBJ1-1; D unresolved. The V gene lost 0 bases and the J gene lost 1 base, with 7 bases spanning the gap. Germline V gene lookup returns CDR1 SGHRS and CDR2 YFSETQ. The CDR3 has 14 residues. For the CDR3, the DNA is TGCGCCAGCAGCTTGGCGGAGGGGAACACTGAAGCTTTCTTT. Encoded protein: CASSLAEGNTEAFF.

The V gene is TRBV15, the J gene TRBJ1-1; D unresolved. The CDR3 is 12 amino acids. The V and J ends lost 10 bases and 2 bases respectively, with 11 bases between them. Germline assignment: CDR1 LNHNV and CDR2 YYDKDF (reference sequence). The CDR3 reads CAIRRENTEAFF. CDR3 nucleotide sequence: TGTGCCATCCGACGGGAAAACACTGAAGCTTTCTTT.

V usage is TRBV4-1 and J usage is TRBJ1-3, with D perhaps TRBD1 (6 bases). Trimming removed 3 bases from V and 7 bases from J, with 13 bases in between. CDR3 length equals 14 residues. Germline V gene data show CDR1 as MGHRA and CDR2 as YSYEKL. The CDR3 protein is CASSHPGARNTIYF. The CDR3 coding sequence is TGCGCCAGCAGCCACCCGGGGGCCAGGAACACCATATATTTT.

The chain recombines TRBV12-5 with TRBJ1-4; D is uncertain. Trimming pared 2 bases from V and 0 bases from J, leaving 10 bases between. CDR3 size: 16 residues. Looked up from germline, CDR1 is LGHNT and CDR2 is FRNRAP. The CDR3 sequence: CASGLLGLPTNEKLFF. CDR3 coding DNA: TGTGCTAGTGGTTTGTTGGGCCTTCCAACTAATGAAAAACTGTTTTTT.

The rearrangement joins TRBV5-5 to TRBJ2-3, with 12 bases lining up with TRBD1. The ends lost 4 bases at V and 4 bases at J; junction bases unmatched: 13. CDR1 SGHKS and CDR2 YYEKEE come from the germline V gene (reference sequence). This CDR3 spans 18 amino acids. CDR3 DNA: TGTGCCAGCAGCCGCTTGGGTATGGGGACAGGGGGCTCAGATACGCAGTATTTT. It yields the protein CASSRLGMGTGGSDTQYF.

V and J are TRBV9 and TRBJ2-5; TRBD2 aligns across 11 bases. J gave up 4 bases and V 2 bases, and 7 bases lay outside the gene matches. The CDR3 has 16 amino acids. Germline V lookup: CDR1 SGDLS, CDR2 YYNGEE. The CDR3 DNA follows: TGTGCCAGCAGCGTTGGTAGCGGGGGGGCAGTAGAGACCCAGTACTTC. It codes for CASSVGSGGAVETQYF.

In DNA form, the CDR3 reads TGTGCCATCAATGCGGTAGCGGGGGGCTACACCTTC. Translation gives CAINAVAGGYTF. The chain links TRBV10-3 to TRBJ1-2; D remains ambiguous. Germline CDR1 and CDR2: ENHRY and SYGVKD. The CDR3 is made up of 12 amino acids. V was pared by 7 bases and J by 8 bases, with 14 bases between.

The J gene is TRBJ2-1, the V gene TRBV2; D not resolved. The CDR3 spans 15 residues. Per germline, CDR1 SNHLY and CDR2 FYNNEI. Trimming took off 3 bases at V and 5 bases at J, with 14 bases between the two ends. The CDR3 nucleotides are TGTGCCAGCAGTGACTTAGGGTTTAACGACAATGAGCAGTTCTTC. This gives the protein CASSDLGFNDNEQFF.

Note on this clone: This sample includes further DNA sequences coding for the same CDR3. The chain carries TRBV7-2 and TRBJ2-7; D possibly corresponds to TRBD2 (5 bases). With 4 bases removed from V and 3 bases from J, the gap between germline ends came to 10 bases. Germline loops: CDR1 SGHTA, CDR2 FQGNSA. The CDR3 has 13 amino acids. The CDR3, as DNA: TGTGCCAGCAGCTCTGGACTTATCTACGAGCAGTACTTC. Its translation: CASSSGLIYEQYF.

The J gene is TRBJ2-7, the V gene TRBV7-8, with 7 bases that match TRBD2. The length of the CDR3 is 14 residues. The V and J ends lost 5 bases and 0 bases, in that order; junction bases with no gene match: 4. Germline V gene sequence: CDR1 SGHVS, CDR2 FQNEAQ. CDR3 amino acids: CASSVRDYSYEQYF. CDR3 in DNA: TGTGCCAGCAGCGTCCGGGACTACTCCTACGAGCAGTACTTC.

CDR3 nucleotides: TGTGCCAGCAGCGTAGACCCAAGCGGGGGTGTCGAAGAGACCCAGTACTTC. Protein: CASSVDPSGGVEETQYF. J is TRBJ2-5 and V is TRBV9, with TRBD2 matching 8 bases. The V and J ends lost 0 bases and 3 bases, in that order; junction bases with no gene match: 10. This CDR3 spans 17 amino acids. The germline V gene encodes CDR1 SGDLS and CDR2 YYNGEE.

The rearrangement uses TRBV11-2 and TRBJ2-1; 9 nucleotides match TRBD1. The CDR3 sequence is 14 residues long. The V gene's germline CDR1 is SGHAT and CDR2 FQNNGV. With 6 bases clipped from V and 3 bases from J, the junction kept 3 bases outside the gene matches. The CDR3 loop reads CASRTGGRYNEQFF. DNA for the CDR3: TGTGCCAGCAGAACAGGGGGCCGCTACAATGAGCAGTTCTTC.

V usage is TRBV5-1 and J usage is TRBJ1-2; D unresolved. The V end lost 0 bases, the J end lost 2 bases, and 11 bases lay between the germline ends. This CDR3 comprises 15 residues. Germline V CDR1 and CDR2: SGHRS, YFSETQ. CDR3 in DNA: TGCGCCAGCAGCTTGGCCGGGCAAGTAAACTATGGCTACACCTTC. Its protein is CASSLAGQVNYGYTF.

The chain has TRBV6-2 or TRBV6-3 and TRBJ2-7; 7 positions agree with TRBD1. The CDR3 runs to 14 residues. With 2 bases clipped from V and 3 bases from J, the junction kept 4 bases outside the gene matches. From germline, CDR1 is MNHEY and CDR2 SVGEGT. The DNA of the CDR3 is TGTGCCAGCAGTTACCGGGACAGCATCTACGAGCAGTACTTC. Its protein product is CASSYRDSIYEQYF.

The CDR3 sequence is CASSQEFGGFYNEQFF. In DNA form, the CDR3 reads TGTGCCAGCAGCCAAGAATTCGGGGGGTTTTACAATGAGCAGTTCTTC. The V and J genes are TRBV3-1 (or the pseudogene TRBV3-2) and TRBJ2-1, with 7 bases that match TRBD2. The CDR3 has 16 residues. J gave up 4 bases and V 0 bases, and 6 bases lay outside the gene matches. Germline assignment: CDR1 LGHDT and CDR2 YNNKEL (reference sequence).

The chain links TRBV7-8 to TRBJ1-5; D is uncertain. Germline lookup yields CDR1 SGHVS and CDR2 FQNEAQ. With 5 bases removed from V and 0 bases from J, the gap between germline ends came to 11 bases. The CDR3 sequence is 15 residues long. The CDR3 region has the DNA TGTGCCAGCAGCCCCACCCGGTATAGCAATCAGCCCCAGCATTTT. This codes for CASSPTRYSNQPQHF.

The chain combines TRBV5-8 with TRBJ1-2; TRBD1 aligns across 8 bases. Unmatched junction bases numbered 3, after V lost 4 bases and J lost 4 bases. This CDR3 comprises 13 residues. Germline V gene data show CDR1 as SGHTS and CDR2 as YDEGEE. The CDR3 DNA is TGTGCCAGCAGCCACGGGACAGGCTATGGCTACACCTTC. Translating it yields CASSHGTGYGYTF.

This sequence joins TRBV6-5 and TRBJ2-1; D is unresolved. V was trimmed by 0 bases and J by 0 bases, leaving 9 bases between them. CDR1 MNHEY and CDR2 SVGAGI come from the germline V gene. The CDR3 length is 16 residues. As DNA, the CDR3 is TGTGCCAGCAGTTACTCCCCGCAACTCTCCTACAATGAGCAGTTCTTC. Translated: CASSYSPQLSYNEQFF.

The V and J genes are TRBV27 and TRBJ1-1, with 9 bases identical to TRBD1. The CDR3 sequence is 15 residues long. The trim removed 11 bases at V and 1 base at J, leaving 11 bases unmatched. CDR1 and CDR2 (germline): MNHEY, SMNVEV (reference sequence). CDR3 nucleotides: TGTGCCTGCTGGGACAGGGTCAACCGGAACACTGAAGCTTTCTTT. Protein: CACWDRVNRNTEAFF.

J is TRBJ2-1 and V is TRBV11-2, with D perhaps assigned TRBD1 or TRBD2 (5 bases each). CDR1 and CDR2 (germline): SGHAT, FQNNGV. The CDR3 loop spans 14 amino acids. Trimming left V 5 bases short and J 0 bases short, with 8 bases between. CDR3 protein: CASSPGGSYNEQFF. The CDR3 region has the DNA TGTGCCAGCAGCCCTGGGGGCTCCTACAATGAGCAGTTCTTC.

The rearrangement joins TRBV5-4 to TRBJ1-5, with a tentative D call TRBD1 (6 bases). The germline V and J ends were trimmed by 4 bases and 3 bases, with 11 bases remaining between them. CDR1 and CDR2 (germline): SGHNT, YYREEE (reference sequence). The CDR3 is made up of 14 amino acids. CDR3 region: CASSEQGLNQPQHF. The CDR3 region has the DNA TGTGCCAGCAGCGAACAGGGCCTCAATCAGCCCCAGCATTTT.

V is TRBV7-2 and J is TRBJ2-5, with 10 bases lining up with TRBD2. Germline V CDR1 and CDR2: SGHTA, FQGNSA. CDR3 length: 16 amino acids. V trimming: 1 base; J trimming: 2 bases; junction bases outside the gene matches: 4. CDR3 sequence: CASSLVGAGGQETQYF. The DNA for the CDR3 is TGTGCCAGCAGCTTAGTGGGAGCGGGGGGGCAAGAGACCCAGTACTTC. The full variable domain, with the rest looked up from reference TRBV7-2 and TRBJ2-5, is GAGVSQSPSNKVTEKGKDVELRCDPISGHTALYWYRQSLGQGLEFLIYFQGNSAPDKSGLPSDRFSAERTGGSVSTLTIQRTQQEDSAVYLCASSLVGAGGQETQYFGPGTRLLVL.